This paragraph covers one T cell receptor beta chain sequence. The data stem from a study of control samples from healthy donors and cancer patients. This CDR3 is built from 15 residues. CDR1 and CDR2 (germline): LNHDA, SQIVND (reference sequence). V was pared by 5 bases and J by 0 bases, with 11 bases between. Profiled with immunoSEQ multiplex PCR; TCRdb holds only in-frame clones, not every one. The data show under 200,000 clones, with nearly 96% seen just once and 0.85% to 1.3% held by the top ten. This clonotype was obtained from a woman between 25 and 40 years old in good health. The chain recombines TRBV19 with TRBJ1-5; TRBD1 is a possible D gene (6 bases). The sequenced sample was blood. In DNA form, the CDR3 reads TGTGCCAGTAGTGGACAGAAGTATAGCAATCAGCCCCAGCATTTT. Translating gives CASSGQKYSNQPQHF.